Following are 12 T cell receptor beta chains from one sample sequenced in a study of tumor-infiltrating lymphocytes in oesophageal squamous cell carcinoma. Each CDR3 protein gets one entry after TCRdb re-called the PCR reads with MiXCR. The sample yields just under 20,000 distinct CDR3 sequences, 40% to 50% seen once. Sample: esophageal tumor tissue. The receptors derive from a male donor with esophageal squamous cell carcinoma.

This clonotype has only a few counts. The CDR3 carries no conserved terminal phenylalanine or tryptophan, so it likely arises from a read error. The DNA is left out, because the CDR3 cannot be placed on it with certainty; the CDR3 is given as TCRdb lists it. The chain links TRBV5-6 to TRBJ2-1. Germline CDR1 is SGHDT and CDR2 is YYEEEE. From its first to its last residue, the CDR3 has 8 amino acids. CDR3 residues: CASSLNLS.

The chain is built from TRBV7-2 and TRBJ1-2; 7 nucleotides line up with TRBD1. Trimming removed 0 bases from V and 4 bases from J; junction bases left unmatched: 5. The CDR3 has 15 residues. The germline V gene has CDR1 SGHTA and CDR2 FQGNSA. In nucleotides, the CDR3 is TGTGCCAGCAGCTTAGCCGTCGGGACAGCCTATGGCTACACCTTC. Translating it yields CASSLAVGTAYGYTF.

This sequence joins TRBV19 and TRBJ1-4, with D perhaps matching TRBD1 (5 bases). The CDR3 spans 19 residues. The germline CDR1 and CDR2 sequences are LNHDA and SQIVND (reference sequence). V was trimmed by 1 base and J by 16 bases, leaving 34 bases between them. DNA of the CDR3: TGTGCCAGTAGTATAGGATCCGGGACTAGCGGGTTCCCCTCGGGTACGCAGTTTTTT. Protein sequence: CASSIGSGTSGFPSGTQFF.

This clonotype was observed many times. V is TRBV5-4 and J is TRBJ2-3; 8 bases are shared with TRBD2. V gave up 2 bases and J gave up 3 bases; unmatched junction bases: 5. This CDR3 is 15 amino acids long. CDR1 and CDR2 from the germline V gene are SGHNT and YYREEE (reference sequence). CDR3: CASSFGGGDTDTQYF. The CDR3 nucleotides read TGTGCCAGCAGCTTCGGGGGGGGGGATACAGATACGCAGTATTTT.

This clonotype was observed at least ten times. A much more abundant neighbour one base away suggests this may be a read error. The rearrangement links TRBV28 to TRBJ2-5; D might be TRBD2 (5 bases). The CDR3 runs 13 residues. V dropped 7 bases and J dropped 11 bases, with 20 bases sitting between them. Germline-derived CDR1 and CDR2 are MDHEN and SYDVKM. CDR3 loop: CASTFQQWTEQYF. CDR3 nucleotide sequence: TGTGCCAGCACTTTTCAACAGTGGACTGAGCAGTACTTC.

The gene calls are TRBV7-6 and TRBJ2-3, with D perhaps given as TRBD1 or TRBD2 (5 bases each). Matching the DNA end better, TRBJ2-5 makes the J call doubtful. Germline V gene data show CDR1 as SGHVS and CDR2 as FNYEAQ. The CDR3 is 15 amino acids. This chain's CDR3 is CASSFGIPGRETQYF. The CDR3 coding sequence is TGTGCCAGCAGCTTCGGGATTCCGGGACGAGAGACCCAGTACTTC.

The CDR3 protein is CASSLKLAGGADTQYF. The CDR3 DNA reads as TGTGCCAGCAGCTTAAAACTAGCGGGAGGAGCAGATACGCAGTATTTT. The V gene is TRBV7-9, the J gene TRBJ2-3, with TRBD2 identical over 12 bases. V gave up 2 bases and J gave up 4 bases; unmatched junction bases: 4. The CDR3 extends over 16 amino acids. Germline assignment: CDR1 SEHNR and CDR2 FQNEAQ (reference sequence).

This chain uses TRBV25-1 with TRBJ2-3, with D perhaps TRBD1 (6 bases). Germline CDR1 and CDR2: MGHDK and SYGVNS. Trimming took off 5 bases at V and 2 bases at J, with 17 bases between the two ends. This CDR3 is 16 amino acids long. CDR3 DNA: TGTGCCAGCAGTAAGGGAGTAACAGGGACCACAGATACGCAGTATTTT. Protein product: CASSKGVTGTTDTQYF.

This clonotype is labeled medium-sized (0.01 to 0.1%). The rearrangement uses TRBV7-3 and TRBJ2-5, with D unresolved. Germline assignment: CDR1 SGHTA and CDR2 FQGTGA. V lost 2 bases, J lost 5 bases, and 12 bases lay in between. The CDR3 sequence is 14 residues long. CDR3 residues: CASSLSAGGETQYF. The CDR3 DNA follows: TGTGCCAGCAGCTTATCGGCCGGTGGGGAGACCCAGTACTTC.

The chain employs TRBV7-2 and TRBJ2-1, with 12 positions matching TRBD2. TRBJ2-7 explains the end of the DNA better; the J call may be wrong. Germline loops: CDR1 SGHTA, CDR2 FQGNSA. The CDR3 extends over 15 amino acids. The CDR3 DNA reads as TGTGCCAGCAGTCCGACTAGCGGGGGCCCTCGCGAGCAGTACTTC. Encoded protein: CASSPTSGGPREQYF.

This clonotype was picked up many times. This chain joins TRBV7-8 and TRBJ1-5; D unclear. CDR1 is SGHVS and CDR2 is FQNEAQ in the germline V gene. The V end was cut by 5 bases, the J end by 4 bases, with 12 bases between. The CDR3 length is 14 residues. CDR3 in DNA: TGTGCCAGCAGCCCGACATACCAAAATCAGCCCCAGCATTTT. Translation: CASSPTYQNQPQHF.

The chain has TRBV7-4 and TRBJ2-5; 9 positions match TRBD1. The DNA end is more similar to TRBJ1-2, so the J call may be wrong. The CDR3 is made up of 15 amino acids. CDR1 and CDR2 from the germline V gene are SGHVT and SQSDAQ. As DNA, the CDR3 is TGTGCCAGCAGCTTAGCTTGGACAGGGGAAGATGGCTACACCTTC. Translated, it gives CASSLAWTGEDGYTF.